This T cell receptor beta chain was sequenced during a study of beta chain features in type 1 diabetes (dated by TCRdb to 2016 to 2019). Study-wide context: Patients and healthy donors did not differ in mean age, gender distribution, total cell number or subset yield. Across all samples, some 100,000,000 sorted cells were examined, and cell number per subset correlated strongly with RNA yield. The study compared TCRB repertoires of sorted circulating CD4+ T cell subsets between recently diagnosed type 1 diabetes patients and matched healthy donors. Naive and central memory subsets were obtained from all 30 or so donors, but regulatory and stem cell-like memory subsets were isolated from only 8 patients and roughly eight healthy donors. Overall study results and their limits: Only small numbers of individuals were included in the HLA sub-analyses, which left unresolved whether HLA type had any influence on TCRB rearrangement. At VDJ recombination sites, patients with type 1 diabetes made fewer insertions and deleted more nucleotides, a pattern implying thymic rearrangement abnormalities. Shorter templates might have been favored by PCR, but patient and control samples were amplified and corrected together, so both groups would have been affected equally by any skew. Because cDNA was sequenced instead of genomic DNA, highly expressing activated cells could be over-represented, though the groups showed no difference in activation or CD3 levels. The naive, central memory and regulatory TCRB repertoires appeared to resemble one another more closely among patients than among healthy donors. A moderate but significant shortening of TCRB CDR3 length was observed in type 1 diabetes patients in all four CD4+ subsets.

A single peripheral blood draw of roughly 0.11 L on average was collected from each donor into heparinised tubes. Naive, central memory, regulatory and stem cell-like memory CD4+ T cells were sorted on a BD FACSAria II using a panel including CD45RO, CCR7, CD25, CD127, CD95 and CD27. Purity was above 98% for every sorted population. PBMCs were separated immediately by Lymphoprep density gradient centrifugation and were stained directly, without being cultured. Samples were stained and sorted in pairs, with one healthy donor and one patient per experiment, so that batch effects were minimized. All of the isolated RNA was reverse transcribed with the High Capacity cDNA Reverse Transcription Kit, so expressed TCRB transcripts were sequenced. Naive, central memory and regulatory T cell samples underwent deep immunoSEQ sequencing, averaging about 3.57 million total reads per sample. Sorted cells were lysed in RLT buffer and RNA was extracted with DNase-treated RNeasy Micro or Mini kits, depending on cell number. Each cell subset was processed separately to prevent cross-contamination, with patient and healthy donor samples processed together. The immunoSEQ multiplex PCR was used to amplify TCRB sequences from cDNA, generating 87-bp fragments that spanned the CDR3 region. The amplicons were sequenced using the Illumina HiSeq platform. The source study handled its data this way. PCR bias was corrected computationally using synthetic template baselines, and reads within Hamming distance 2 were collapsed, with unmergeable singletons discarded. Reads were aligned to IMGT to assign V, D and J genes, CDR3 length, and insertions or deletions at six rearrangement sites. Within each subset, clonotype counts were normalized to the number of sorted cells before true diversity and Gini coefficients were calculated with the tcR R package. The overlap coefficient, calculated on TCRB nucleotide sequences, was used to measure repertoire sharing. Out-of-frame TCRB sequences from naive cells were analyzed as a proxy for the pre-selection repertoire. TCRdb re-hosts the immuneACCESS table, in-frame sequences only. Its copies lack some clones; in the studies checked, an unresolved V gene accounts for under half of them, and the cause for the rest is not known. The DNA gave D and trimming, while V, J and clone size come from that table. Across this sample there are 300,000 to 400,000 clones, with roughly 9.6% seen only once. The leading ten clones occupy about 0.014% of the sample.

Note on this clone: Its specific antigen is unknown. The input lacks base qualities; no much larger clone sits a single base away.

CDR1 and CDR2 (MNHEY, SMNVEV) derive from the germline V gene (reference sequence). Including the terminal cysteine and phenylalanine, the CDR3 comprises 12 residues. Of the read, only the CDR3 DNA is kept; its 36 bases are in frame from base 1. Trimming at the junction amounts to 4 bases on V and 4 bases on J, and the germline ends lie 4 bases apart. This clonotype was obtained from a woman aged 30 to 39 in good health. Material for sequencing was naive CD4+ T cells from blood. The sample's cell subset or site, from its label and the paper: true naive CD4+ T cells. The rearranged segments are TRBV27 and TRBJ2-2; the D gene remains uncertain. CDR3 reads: CASSYSTGELFF. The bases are TGTGCCAGCAGTTATAGCACCGGGGAGCTGTTTTTT.